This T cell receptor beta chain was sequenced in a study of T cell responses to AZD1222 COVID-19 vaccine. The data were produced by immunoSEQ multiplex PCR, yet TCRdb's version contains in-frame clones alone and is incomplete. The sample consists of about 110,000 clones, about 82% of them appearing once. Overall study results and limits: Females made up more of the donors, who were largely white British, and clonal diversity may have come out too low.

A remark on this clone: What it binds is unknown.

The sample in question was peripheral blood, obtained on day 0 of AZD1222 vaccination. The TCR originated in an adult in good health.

The CDR3 DNA is TGTGCCAGCAGTCCCCAAATGTACGAGCAGTACTTC. Amino acid sequence: CASSPQMYEQYF. The chain recombines TRBV28 with TRBJ2-7; no clear D gene. The germline V and J ends were trimmed by 5 bases and 4 bases, with 9 bases remaining between them. Per the germline V gene, CDR1 is MDHEN and CDR2 is SYDVKM. The CDR3 runs 12 residues.